The TCR beta chain under discussion was sequenced for a study of T cells after yellow fever vaccination. Study context: SMART-Seq v4 Ultra Low Input served to prepare low-cell-number fractions.

The CDR3 contains 15 residues. Trimming cost V 4 bases and J 4 bases, with 15 bases left between them. In regard to this clonotype: Its antigen remains unidentified.

Notes on the study in general: Researchers report a weaker secondary response that nonetheless peaked faster, day 5 versus 15.

Using its own MiXCR run on the 5' RACE reads, TCRdb lists one record per CDR3 protein. The table records 500,000 to 700,000 distinct CDR3 sequences, less than 20% of them present only once. This TCR derives from a man aged 25-45 years who received the YFV17D yellow fever vaccine. The starting material was PBMCs, obtained 15 days after the yellow fever booster vaccination. The chain recombines TRBV12-3 or TRBV12-4 with TRBJ2-3; D might be TRBD1 or TRBD2, each matching 5 bases. The DNA for the CDR3 is TGTGCCAGCAGTTACCGGGACGGCGGACCAGATACGCAGTATTTT. This sequence encodes CASSYRDGGPDTQYF.